The 11 T cell receptor beta chains in this list originate from one sample, sequenced in a study of T cell changes during pregnancy in multiple sclerosis. Sequenced by immunoSEQ multiplex PCR; TCRdb stores in-frame clones only, minus some. The profile shows 35,000 or so clones, roughly nine tenths of them singletons. This specimen consisted of CD4+ T cells from peripheral blood mononuclear cells, obtained after pregnancy. The receptors originated from a female donor in good health, enrolled as a control in a pregnancy study.

The chain carries TRBV18 and TRBJ2-5; 8 bases align to TRBD1. This CDR3 is built from 16 residues. Germline trimming cut 3 bases from V and 2 bases from J; bases unmatched to any gene: 8. Germline V gene data show CDR1 as KGHSH and CDR2 as LQKENI. CDR3: CASSPVNRGNQETQYF. CDR3 DNA: TGTGCCAGCTCACCGGTCAACAGGGGGAATCAAGAGACCCAGTACTTC.

This rearrangement joins TRBV7-9 to TRBJ1-2, with a tentative D call TRBD1 (6 bases). The V and J ends lost 3 bases and 13 bases respectively, with 18 bases between them. This CDR3 is built from 13 residues. Germline CDR1 is SEHNR and CDR2 is FQNEAQ (reference sequence). This CDR3 is CASSFEIQGLRTF. The CDR3 DNA reads as TGTGCCAGCAGCTTTGAGATACAGGGATTGCGCACCTTC.

The chain uses TRBV11-1 and TRBJ1-1; 8 nucleotides line up with TRBD1. The CDR3 loop spans 14 amino acids. The germline V gene has CDR1 SGHAT and CDR2 FQDESV (reference sequence). With V trimmed by 5 bases and J by 4 bases, 6 bases remained unmatched. CDR3 nucleotides: TGTGCCAGCAGCCATACAGGGGGAGCCACTGAAGCTTTCTTT. This sequence encodes CASSHTGGATEAFF.

This clone appeared a single time. The chain uses TRBV5-1 and TRBJ2-7; TRBD1 matches at 9 bases. The CDR3 is 14 amino acids. V was pared by 2 bases and J by 5 bases, with 5 bases of the junction left unmatched. The germline gives CDR1 SGHRS, CDR2 YFSETQ. In DNA, the CDR3 is TGCGCCAGCAGCTTTGGGGACAGGGCCCACGAGCAGTACTTC. It translates to CASSFGDRAHEQYF.

The chain uses TRBV11-3 and TRBJ2-7; the match to TRBD1 covers 10 bases. The length of the CDR3 is 17 residues. From germline, CDR1 is SGHNT and CDR2 YENEEA. Trimming took 6 bases from V and 5 from J; bases not matched to a gene: 16. The CDR3 DNA follows: TGTGCCAGCAGTCAACAGACACCGGGACAGGGGTCCCACGAGCAGTACTTC. This translates into CASSQQTPGQGSHEQYF.

This chain links TRBV30 with TRBJ2-7; tentatively, D is TRBD2 (5 bases). The CDR3 runs to 12 residues. Germline V gives CDR1 GTSNPN, CDR2 SVGIG (reference sequence). Trimming took 1 base from V and 2 from J, leaving 6 bases between them. DNA for the CDR3: TGTGCCTGGAGTGCGGGGACCTACGAGCAGTACTTC. Translating gives CAWSAGTYEQYF.

The V gene is TRBV4-3, the J gene TRBJ1-1; a weak D match, TRBD1 (6 bases). CDR1 LGHNA and CDR2 YSLEER come from the germline V gene. V gave up 2 bases and J gave up 6 bases, with 22 bases separating them. The CDR3 runs 17 residues. CDR3 DNA: TGCGCCAGCAGCCAACGATACCGACAGGTCGATAAACCTGAAGCTTTCTTT. It specifies CASSQRYRQVDKPEAFF.

This chain joins TRBV7-2 and TRBJ2-7; D remains ambiguous. Germline CDR1 SGHTA, CDR2 FQGNSA. CDR3 size: 11 residues. Deletions cut 8 bases from V and 3 bases from J, with 8 bases between. CDR3: CASANYYEQYF. The CDR3 bases are TGTGCCAGCGCGAACTACTACGAGCAGTACTTC.

The V and J genes are TRBV10-3 and TRBJ2-3; 10 bases are a match to TRBD2. The germline CDR1 and CDR2 sequences are ENHRY and SYGVKD. This CDR3 comprises 16 residues. V trimming: 10 bases; J trimming: 2 bases; junction bases outside the gene matches: 12. CDR3 nucleotide sequence: TGTGCCACCAAAAGAGCTCTAGCGGGGGTCACAGATACGCAGTATTTT. The encoded protein is CATKRALAGVTDTQYF.

V gene TRBV5-4 combines with J gene TRBJ2-7, with D perhaps matching TRBD1 (6 bases). Germline V gene data show CDR1 as SGHNT and CDR2 as YYREEE (reference sequence). This CDR3 has 14 amino acids. V lost 5 bases and J 3 bases, leaving 15 bases between the germline ends. CDR3 DNA sequence: TGTGCCAGCAGATCCACCAGGGGTTTCTACGAGCAGTACTTC. This gives the protein CASRSTRGFYEQYF.

CDR3 loop: CASSQDSGGLAGGLSTDTQYF. The CDR3 DNA is TGTGCCAGCAGCCAAGACTCGGGGGGGCTAGCGGGGGGCCTTAGCACAGATACGCAGTATTTT. The rearrangement uses TRBV4-2 and TRBJ2-3, with 11 bases that match TRBD2. CDR1 LGHNA and CDR2 YNFKEQ come from the germline V gene. There are 21 residues in the CDR3. Trimming cost V 0 bases and J 0 bases; bases outside gene matches: 14.